This T cell receptor beta chain was obtained from a study of T-cell reconstitution after alpha-beta-depleted transplantation in children. Findings and limits, study-wide: Some patients owed their high day-60 TCRbeta diversity to surviving recipient T cells and thymic progenitors. Reportedly, alpha-beta T cells present about two months post-transplant originated from several hundred expanded clones of graft origin. T cells produced anew were the main source of T-cell counts and diversity one year after transplant.

This CDR3 comprises 15 residues. The ends lost 3 bases at V and 5 bases at J; junction bases unmatched: 8. Germline V gene sequence: CDR1 DFQATT, CDR2 SNEGSKA (reference sequence). For TCRbeta, the library was prepared with unique molecular identifiers. TCRdb fed the PCR reads into MiXCR, producing one record per CDR3 protein. The sample has a few hundred thousand distinct CDR3 sequences, around 25% seen once. As for this clonotype: The antigen is unknown.

The chain links TRBV20-1 to TRBJ2-2; 8 positions agree with TRBD2. The clonotype originates from a male patient aged 5 to 17 who had a stem cell transplant for acute lymphoblastic leukemia, so the T cells may come from the graft donor. The input for sequencing was PBMCs, mostly from graft donor cells, taken 180 days after TCRalphabeta/CD19-depleted stem cell transplant. The CDR3 DNA reads TGCAGTGCTAGGGCCGGGACTAGGTGGACCGGGGAGCTGTTTTTT. Protein sequence: CSARAGTRWTGELFF.